These 32 T cell receptor beta chains came from one sample sequenced in a study of regulatory T cells in long-lasting Graves disease. CDR3 regions were amplified by Arm-PCR using iRepertoire HTBI primers to build TCR beta libraries. In TCRdb, the multiplex PCR reads were re-called with MiXCR into one record per CDR3 protein. The table includes about 320,000 distinct CDR3 sequences, over 15% detected once. The time point denotes: newly diagnosed GD, antithyroid drugs for less than 3 months. There was RNA extracted from PBMCs, and the TCR library was made from it. Sequencing used peripheral blood mononuclear cells (PBMCs), obtained at new diagnosis, from a patient treated with antithyroid drugs. The receptor set was obtained from a female donor with Graves disease.

The CDR3 region is CASNPDSRGGAERNQPQHF. The CDR3 nucleotides read TGTGCCAGCAACCCAGACAGCAGAGGGGGGGCTGAGAGGAATCAGCCCCAGCATTTT. The chain employs TRBV6-2 or TRBV6-3 and TRBJ1-5; D might be TRBD1 (6 bases). Germline CDR1 MNHEY, CDR2 SVGEGT. The CDR3 length is 19 residues. V was trimmed by 7 bases and J by 4 bases, leaving 29 bases between them.

Comments on this clonotype: A much larger clone differs from this one at a single base, so this may be a read error. The chain recombines TRBV2 with TRBJ2-1, with D perhaps TRBD2 (6 bases). Trimming stripped 6 bases from V and 9 bases from J, with 21 bases between. Germline V lookup: CDR1 SNHLY, CDR2 FYNNEI. The CDR3 runs to 15 residues. CDR3 loop: CASSLGGGTRVEQFF. CDR3 nucleotide sequence: TGTGCCAGCAGCTTAGGCGGCGGGACGCGGGTTGAGCAGTTCTTC.

This chain connects TRBV2 to TRBJ2-1, with TRBD2 matching over 7 bases. CDR1 is SNHLY, CDR2 FYNNEI, per germline. The CDR3 extends over 15 amino acids. V shed 1 base and J 5 bases; nucleotides not matched to a gene: 5. CDR3 sequence (DNA): TGTGCCAGCAGTGAAGGGACTAGTCAGCACAATGAGCAGTTCTTC. This gives the protein CASSEGTSQHNEQFF.

This clonotype came up many times. This chain uses TRBV7-3 with TRBJ2-1; 7 positions agree with TRBD2. The V gene end was trimmed by 3 bases and the J gene end by 3 bases; junction bases not matched to a gene: 11. Germline lookup yields CDR1 SGHTA and CDR2 FQGTGA. The CDR3 loop spans 17 amino acids. The DNA of the CDR3 is TGTGCCAGCAGCTTTAGACCTGGGCTAGCGGACTACAATGAGCAGTTCTTC. The encoded protein is CASSFRPGLADYNEQFF. Supplemented by reference TRBV7-3 and TRBJ2-1, the full variable domain reads GAGVSQTPSNKVTEKGKYVELRCDPISGHTALYWYRQSLGQGPEFLIYFQGTGAADDSGLPNDRFFAVRPEGSVSTLKIQRTERGDSAVYLCASSFRPGLADYNEQFFGPGTRLTVL.

This clonotype appeared many times. This rearrangement joins TRBV11-2 to TRBJ2-7; 13 nucleotides agree with TRBD2. Germline V gene data show CDR1 as SGHAT and CDR2 as FQNNGV. This CDR3 comprises 15 residues. The V segment lost 4 bases and the J segment 6 bases; nucleotides outside the gene matches: 6. CDR3 sequence: CASSWTSGSLVEQYF. Written as DNA, the CDR3 is TGTGCCAGCAGCTGGACTAGCGGGAGTCTAGTCGAGCAGTACTTC.

This clonotype was observed a handful of times. This chain links TRBV5-4 with TRBJ1-6, with TRBD1 as a possible D gene (6 bases). The germline V and J ends were trimmed by 4 bases and 13 bases, with 18 bases remaining between them. Germline CDR1 SGHNT, CDR2 YYREEE (reference sequence). The CDR3 is 14 residues long. The CDR3 nucleotides are TGTGCCAGCAGCGACGAGGTGGGGGGCCGGCCCCTCCACTTT. This translates into CASSDEVGGRPLHF. The full variable domain, its missing parts supplied by reference TRBV5-4 and TRBJ1-6, is ETGVTQSPTHLIKTRGQQVTLRCSSQSGHNTVSWYQQALGQGPQFIFQYYREEENGRGNFPPRFSGLQFPNYSSELNVNALELDDSALYLCASSDEVGGRPLHFGNGTRLTVT.

This clonotype was recorded at least ten times. The chain recombines TRBV12-3 or TRBV12-4 with TRBJ2-1; D uncertain. The CDR3 extends over 16 amino acids. Trimming took off 4 bases at V and 3 bases at J, with 16 bases between the two ends. The CDR3 nucleotides read TGTGCCAGCAGTTCTAAGACCCAAATTAACTACAATGAGCAGTTCTTC. Translation: CASSSKTQINYNEQFF.

This clonotype was detected ten times or more. V gene TRBV6-1 combines with J gene TRBJ2-2; the match to TRBD2 covers 8 bases. Germline V CDR1 and CDR2: MNHNS, SASEGT. The V segment lost 2 bases and the J segment 4 bases; nucleotides outside the gene matches: 3. This CDR3 spans 15 amino acids. CDR3 bases: TGTGCCAGCAGTGAACCCGGGAGGGGCACCGGGGAGCTGTTTTTT. Translation gives CASSEPGRGTGELFF.

In this sample, this clonotype turned up a few times. The gene calls are TRBV27 and TRBJ2-7, with 7 bases identical to TRBD1. Germline loops: CDR1 MNHEY, CDR2 SMNVEV (reference sequence). V was clipped by 1 base and J by 6 bases; unmatched bases: 9. CDR3 length: 15 residues. This chain's CDR3 is CASSLWSTGASEQYF. The CDR3 region has the DNA TGTGCCAGCAGTTTATGGTCTACAGGGGCGTCCGAGCAGTACTTC.

This clonotype was seen many times. The chain is built from TRBV19 and TRBJ1-2; 11 bases map to TRBD1. V was clipped by 4 bases and J by 4 bases; unmatched bases: 2. The germline CDR1 and CDR2 sequences are LNHDA and SQIVND (reference sequence). CDR3 length equals 14 residues. The CDR3 DNA reads TGTGCCAGTAGTACCGGACAGGGGGCCTATGGCTACACCTTC. Translated, it gives CASSTGQGAYGYTF.

V and J are TRBV19 and TRBJ2-7, with D perhaps matching TRBD2 (6 bases). The ends were cut back, 10 bases at V and 5 bases at J, with 18 bases in the middle. CDR1 is LNHDA and CDR2 is SQIVND in the germline V gene (reference sequence). The CDR3 has 13 residues. The CDR3 bases are TGTGCCACACACGGAGGGGCTATCGACGAGCAGTACTTC. This sequence encodes CATHGGAIDEQYF. Variable domain in full (rest from reference TRBV19 and TRBJ2-7): DGGITQSPKYLFRKEGQNVTLSCEQNLNHDAMYWYRQDPGQGLRLIYYSQIVNDFQKGDIAEGYSVSREKKESFPLTVTSAQKNPTAFYLCATHGGAIDEQYFGPGTRLTVT.

The CDR3 sequence is CSAPVPGRENIQYF. For the CDR3, the DNA is TGCAGTGCCCCAGTTCCGGGACGAGAAAACATTCAGTACTTC. The rearrangement uses TRBV20-1 and TRBJ2-4, with D possibly being TRBD1 or TRBD2 (5 bases each). CDR3 length: 14 residues. Looked up from germline, CDR1 is DFQATT and CDR2 is SNEGSKA (reference sequence). Between the trimmed V and J ends, which lost 6 bases and 5 bases, there was a span of 17 bases.

This clonotype is a singleton in its sample. A far larger clone is off by one base, so a read error is likely. Here the CDR3 DNA reads TGTGCCAGCAGTTCGAATGCGATTGGGCAGTTCTTC. It yields the protein CASSSNAIGQFF. The chain carries TRBV12-3 or TRBV12-4 and TRBJ2-7; D ambiguous. The end of the DNA is better explained by TRBJ2-1, so the J call may be wrong. This CDR3 region has 12 residues.

There are many counts of this clonotype. The rearrangement links TRBV12-3 or TRBV12-4 to TRBJ2-5; 13 bases agree with TRBD2. Germline trimming cut 4 bases from V and 2 bases from J; bases unmatched to any gene: 13. The length of the CDR3 is 19 residues. For the CDR3, the DNA is TGTGCCAGCAGTTCGGGACTAGCGGGGACCAAAAGAACTCAAGAGACCCAGTACTTC. It encodes CASSSGLAGTKRTQETQYF.

This clonotype was counted at least ten times. The chain is built from TRBV11-2 and TRBJ2-7; the D is unclear. V was shortened by 5 bases and J by 3 bases, with 14 bases between the two germline ends. The CDR3 has 14 amino acids. Germline loops: CDR1 SGHAT, CDR2 FQNNGV. DNA of the CDR3: TGTGCCAGCAGCCCCGGGCCTGGGGACTACGAGCAGTACTTC. This gives the protein CASSPGPGDYEQYF. Based on the CDR3 plus reference TRBV11-2 and TRBJ2-7, the full variable domain is EAGVAQSPRYKIIEKRQSVAFWCNPISGHATLYWYQQILGQGPKLLIQFQNNGVVDDSQLPKDRFSAERLKGVDSTLKIQPAKLEDSAVYLCASSPGPGDYEQYFGPGTRLTVT.

Many counts were recorded for this clonotype. This chain joins TRBV7-6 and TRBJ2-7; D is ambiguous. The V end lost 0 bases, the J end lost 1 base, and 10 bases lay between the germline ends. Germline CDR1 and CDR2: SGHVS and FNYEAQ. The CDR3 covers 15 residues. CDR3 sequence: CASSLAHGDSYEQYF. The CDR3 DNA follows: TGTGCCAGCAGCTTAGCGCATGGGGATTCCTACGAGCAGTACTTC.

The genes are TRBV20-1 and TRBJ2-3, with D possibly TRBD2 on 5 matching bases. Trimming cost V 2 bases and J 0 bases, with 12 bases left between them. The CDR3 has 15 residues. Germline V CDR1 and CDR2: DFQATT, SNEGSKA (reference sequence). CDR3 bases: TGCAGTGCTAGAAGGGCGGGTGTGAGCACAGATACGCAGTATTTT. It codes for CSARRAGVSTDTQYF.

The CDR3 spells CASSLHLADYEQYF. CDR3 bases: TGTGCCAGCAGCTTACACCTAGCGGACTACGAGCAGTACTTC. The rearrangement uses TRBV7-2 and TRBJ2-7, with 7 bases that match TRBD2. The V segment lost 2 bases and the J segment 3 bases; nucleotides outside the gene matches: 4. This CDR3 region has 14 residues. The V gene's germline CDR1 is SGHTA and CDR2 FQGNSA.

This clonotype was observed a handful of times. V and J are TRBV9 and TRBJ2-7; TRBD1 is a possible D gene (5 bases). In germline, CDR1 is SGDLS, CDR2 YYNGEE. The CDR3 covers 15 residues. V lost 0 bases and J lost 3, with 13 bases in between. In DNA, the CDR3 is TGTGCCAGCAGCGTAGCCAGCACAGGTAACTACGAGCAGTACTTC. It specifies CASSVASTGNYEQYF.

This clonotype has at least ten counts. This sequence joins TRBV2 and TRBJ2-3; no clear D. V was pared by 7 bases and J by 3 bases, with 17 bases between. The length of the CDR3 is 15 residues. Per germline, CDR1 SNHLY and CDR2 FYNNEI. The CDR3 reads CASKVAMGSTDTQYF. DNA of the CDR3: TGTGCCAGCAAGGTGGCTATGGGAAGTACAGATACGCAGTATTTT.

This clonotype was picked up many times. The genes are TRBV11-2 and TRBJ1-2, with D tentatively TRBD1 (5 bases). The CDR3 runs to 15 residues. Trimming removed 0 bases at V and 6 bases at J, with 14 bases between. The germline V gene encodes CDR1 SGHAT and CDR2 FQNNGV. The CDR3 region is CASSLEVGGGDGYTF. The CDR3 DNA is TGTGCCAGCAGCTTAGAGGTTGGGGGAGGTGATGGCTACACCTTC.

The gene calls are TRBV2 and TRBJ2-3, with D perhaps assigned TRBD1 or TRBD2 (5 bases each). Gene TRBJ2-5 matches the end of the DNA better, so the J call may be wrong. CDR1 and CDR2 (germline): SNHLY, FYNNEI. The CDR3 length is 15 residues. This CDR3 reads CASSESIGAGETQYF. The CDR3 DNA follows: TGTGCCAGCAGTGAATCTATTGGGGCGGGAGAGACCCAGTACTTC.

This clonotype was counted only a few times. The chain links TRBV7-9 to TRBJ1-4, with D perhaps matching TRBD1 (6 bases). Trimming removed 5 bases from V and 5 bases from J, with 18 bases in between. Germline V gives CDR1 SEHNR, CDR2 FQNEAQ (reference sequence). The CDR3 is made up of 16 amino acids. The CDR3 sequence: CASSDAGDAENEKLFF. The CDR3 coding sequence is TGTGCCAGCAGCGACGCAGGGGACGCAGAGAATGAAAAACTGTTTTTT.

This clonotype has a handful of counts. The chain combines TRBV6-5 with TRBJ1-1; possibly TRBD1 for D (5 bases). Looked up from germline, CDR1 is MNHEY and CDR2 is SVGAGI. V lost 2 bases and J 3 bases, leaving 13 bases between the germline ends. The CDR3 extends over 15 amino acids. The CDR3 DNA reads TGTGCCAGCAGTTACCAGGCCGGGACCCACACTGAAGCTTTCTTT. It encodes CASSYQAGTHTEAFF.

This clonotype was seen a handful of times. The J gene is TRBJ2-2, the V gene TRBV9, with 14 bases fitting TRBD2. CDR1 and CDR2 (germline): SGDLS, YYNGEE. The CDR3 loop spans 16 amino acids. Germline trimming cut 0 bases from V and 6 bases from J; bases unmatched to any gene: 1. CDR3 loop: CASSVETSGRAGELFF. The CDR3 nucleotides are TGTGCCAGCAGCGTAGAGACTAGCGGGAGGGCCGGGGAGCTGTTTTTT. The full variable domain, in which reference TRBV9 and TRBJ2-2 provide the parts outside the CDR3, is DSGVTQTPKHLITATGQRVTLRCSPRSGDLSVYWYQQSLDQGLQFLIQYYNGEERAKGNILERFSAQQFPDLHSELNLSSLELGDSALYFCASSVETSGRAGELFFGEGSRLTVL.

This clonotype appeared a few times. V is TRBV27 and J is TRBJ2-7; D is uncertain. Per the germline V gene, CDR1 is MNHEY and CDR2 is SMNVEV (reference sequence). V lost 5 bases and J lost 9, with 11 bases in between. The CDR3 loop spans 11 amino acids. In nucleotides, the CDR3 is TGTGCCAGCAGTGATCGTACGAGGCAGTACTTC. Residues: CASSDRTRQYF.

This clonotype showed up many times. The chain is built from TRBV10-3 and TRBJ2-2, with D possibly matching TRBD1 (6 bases). CDR1 and CDR2 from the germline V gene are ENHRY and SYGVKD. The CDR3 is 17 amino acids. The V and J ends lost 7 bases and 4 bases respectively, with 22 bases between them. CDR3 protein: CAIKEPYRAPSTGELFF. The CDR3 DNA sequence: TGTGCCATCAAAGAACCCTACAGGGCCCCGAGCACCGGGGAGCTGTTTTTT.

This clonotype has a count of ten or more. V gene TRBV27 combines with J gene TRBJ2-7; D unresolved. CDR1 is MNHEY, CDR2 SMNVEV, per germline (reference sequence). V lost 6 bases and J 3 bases, leaving 15 bases between the germline ends. The CDR3 has 14 residues. The CDR3 sequence is CASSQSSTGYEQYF. The DNA for the CDR3 is TGTGCCAGCAGCCAGAGCTCCACCGGCTACGAGCAGTACTTC.

The table lists this clonotype with many counts. CDR3 in amino acids: CASSPTSTRNGGTEAFF. The CDR3 coding sequence is TGTGCCAGCTCACCAACAAGTACACGGAACGGGGGCACTGAAGCTTTCTTT. The rearrangement joins TRBV18 to TRBJ1-1; a possible D gene is TRBD1 (5 bases). The CDR3 spans 17 residues. Germline assignment: CDR1 KGHSH and CDR2 LQKENI. The V and J ends lost 2 bases and 4 bases respectively, with 20 bases between them.

Many counts were recorded for this clonotype. The chain combines TRBV28 with TRBJ2-3; TRBD1 agrees at 8 bases. The CDR3 has 18 amino acids. The germline gives CDR1 MDHEN, CDR2 SYDVKM. Unmatched junction bases numbered 10, after V lost 2 bases and J lost 0 bases. Here the CDR3 DNA reads TGTGCCAGCAGTTTACCTAGTGGGACAGGCCCAAGCACAGATACGCAGTATTTT. It yields the protein CASSLPSGTGPSTDTQYF.

This clonotype occurred many times. This sequence joins TRBV12-3 or TRBV12-4 and TRBJ2-5, with 8 bases aligning to TRBD2. CDR3 length: 15 residues. V was pared by 6 bases and J by 5 bases, with 11 bases of the junction left unmatched. The DNA of the CDR3 is TGTGCCAGCAGCCCCGTAAGCGGGAGAACGGAGACCCAGTACTTC. Amino acids: CASSPVSGRTETQYF.

This clonotype was observed a few times. V usage is TRBV6-5 and J usage is TRBJ2-2; 10 nucleotides line up with TRBD2. J gave up 1 base and V 4 bases, and 6 bases lay outside the gene matches. Germline loops: CDR1 MNHEY, CDR2 SVGAGI. The CDR3 is 17 amino acids. The CDR3 coding sequence is TGTGCCAGCAGTTGGGAACTAGCGGGACTGAACACCGGGGAGCTGTTTTTT. Its translation is CASSWELAGLNTGELFF.